A selection of T cell receptor beta chains follows, all from one sample in a study of cytomegalovirus exposure and HLA in healthy donors. The assay was immunoSEQ multiplex PCR, and TCRdb's table has in-frame clones only and misses some. This sample has around 190,000 clones, with around three quarters found just once. The source material was PBMCs. These receptors all come from a woman aged 30 to 39 in good health and CMV-seropositive. The CDR3 runs from the conserved cysteine through the conserved F or W. D genes are given only for firm matches. Rows give clone size only sometimes, using once, few, many, or a class for an expanded clone.

length: 18; J: TRBJ2-3; size: once; D: TRBD2; V: TRBV29-1; DNA: TGCAGCGTTATAGTAATAGCGGGAGTTGGTATAGGGACAGATACGCAGTATTTT; CDR3: CSVIVIAGVGIGTDTQYF
length: 11; J: TRBJ2-7; size: NA; D: NA; V: TRBV5-4; DNA: TGTGCCAGCACCCCCTCGGGAGAGCAGTACTTC; CDR3: CASTPSGEQYF
length: 15; J: TRBJ1-5; size: NA; D: NA; V: TRBV4-2; DNA: TGTGCCAGCAGCCAAGATCTGGGGGGGCGTCAGCCCCAGCATTTT; CDR3: CASSQDLGGRQPQHF
length: 12; J: TRBJ2-3; size: few; D: NA; V: TRBV2; DNA: TGTGCCAGCCAGGAGGGGACAGATACGCAGTATTTT; CDR3: CASQEGTDTQYF
length: 18; J: TRBJ2-5; size: few; D: NA; V: TRBV27; DNA: TGTGCCAGCAGTTTATACCCCCCAGTGGAGAGTGCGCCGGGGACCCAGTACTTC; CDR3: CASSLYPPVESAPGTQYF
length: 14; J: TRBJ2-7; size: few; D: NA; V: TRBV11-2; DNA: TGTGCCAGCAGCCACAGTCCGGGGACCTACGAGCAGTACTTC; CDR3: CASSHSPGTYEQYF
length: 14; J: TRBJ2-3; size: NA; D: NA; V: TRBV28; DNA: TGTGCCAGCAGTTTACCCACTAGCACAGATACGCAGTATTTT; CDR3: CASSLPTSTDTQYF
length: 16; J: TRBJ2-7; size: NA; D: TRBD1; V: TRBV7-9; DNA: TGTGCCAGCAGCACAAACCGGGACAGGCTATCCTACGAGCAGTACTTC; CDR3: CASSTNRDRLSYEQYF
length: 14; J: TRBJ2-7; size: NA; D: TRBD1; V: TRBV7-6; DNA: TGTGCCAGCAGTATTCGGACAGGGGTAGGCGAGCAGTACTTC; CDR3: CASSIRTGVGEQYF
length: 13; J: TRBJ1-1; size: NA; D: NA; V: TRBV6-5; DNA: TGTGCCAGCAGACAACAGGGTCGCACTGAAGCTTTCTTT; CDR3: CASRQQGRTEAFF
length: 14; J: TRBJ2-7; size: NA; D: TRBD1; V: TRBV4-1; DNA: TGCGCCAGCAGCGACCGACAGGGCCCCAACGAGCAGTACTTC; CDR3: CASSDRQGPNEQYF
length: 14; J: TRBJ2-1; size: NA; D: NA; V: TRBV9; DNA: TGTGCCAGCAGCGACTCAGGGTCCTACAATGAGCAGTTCTTC; CDR3: CASSDSGSYNEQFF
length: 15; J: TRBJ2-1; size: NA; D: TRBD1; V: TRBV28; DNA: TGTGCCAGCAGTTCCTCAGGGGGCGCAGGGGTTGAGCAGTTCTTC; CDR3: CASSSSGGAGVEQFF
length: 16; J: TRBJ2-4; size: once; D: TRBD2; V: TRBV5-4; DNA: TGTGCCAGCACCCACCAAGCGGGGCCCGGGCTCGGCATTCAGTACTTC; CDR3: CASTHQAGPGLGIQYF
length: 18; J: TRBJ2-2; size: NA; D: NA; V: TRBV19; DNA: TGTGCCAGTAGTATAGATCGTAGTGGAGGGAAGCCCACCGGGGAGCTGTTTTTT; CDR3: CASSIDRSGGKPTGELFF
length: 16; J: TRBJ2-3; size: few; D: TRBD1; V: TRBV5-1; DNA: TGCGCCAGCAGCTTCCGGTCACAGGGGATCACAGATACGCAGTATTTT; CDR3: CASSFRSQGITDTQYF
length: 14; J: TRBJ2-1; size: NA; D: NA; V: TRBV27; DNA: TGTGCCAGCAGGCTATCAGGACTATTAAATGAGCAGTTCTTC; CDR3: CASRLSGLLNEQFF
length: 15; J: TRBJ2-3; size: NA; D: TRBD1; V: TRBV6-4; DNA: TGTGCCAGCAGCCTCGGGACAGGGGGCACAGATACGCAGTATTTT; CDR3: CASSLGTGGTDTQYF
length: 14; J: TRBJ2-3; size: NA; D: NA; V: TRBV14; DNA: TGTGCCAGCAGACCTCGGGGAAGCACAGATACGCAGTATTTT; CDR3: CASRPRGSTDTQYF
length: 15; J: TRBJ1-3; size: NA; D: NA; V: TRBV2; DNA: TGTGCCAGCAGTGAGTTGGTCAGCTCTGGAAACACCATATATTTT; CDR3: CASSELVSSGNTIYF
length: 12; J: TRBJ2-7; size: NA; D: TRBD1; V: TRBV27; DNA: TGTGCCAGCAGTTCGACTAGGACAGGGCCTTACTTC; CDR3: CASSSTRTGPYF
length: 16; J: TRBJ2-2; size: NA; D: NA; V: TRBV6-5; DNA: TGTGCCAGCAGTTATAGGAGGGTTCAGAACACCGGGGAGCTGTTTTTT; CDR3: CASSYRRVQNTGELFF
length: 14; J: TRBJ1-2; size: few; D: NA; V: TRBV5-1; DNA: TGCGCCAGCAGCTTGGCTCAGGCCAACTATGGCTACACCTTC; CDR3: CASSLAQANYGYTF
length: 16; J: TRBJ2-3; size: once; D: TRBD1; V: TRBV18; DNA: TGTGCCAGCTCACTCCTCGGACAGGGGAGGCCAGATACGCAGTATTTT; CDR3: CASSLLGQGRPDTQYF
length: 14; J: TRBJ2-7; size: NA; D: NA; V: TRBV6-5; DNA: TGTGCCAGCAGTTACACGGCAGGGCCCCACGAGCAGTACTTC; CDR3: CASSYTAGPHEQYF
length: 15; J: TRBJ2-1; size: NA; D: NA; V: TRBV5-1; DNA: TGCGCCAGCAGCCCCACGACGGGTGGTCGGGGGGAGCAGTTCTTC; CDR3: CASSPTTGGRGEQFF
length: 15; J: TRBJ2-1; size: few; D: NA; V: TRBV4-3; DNA: TGCGCCAGCAGCCAATACCTCCGAGATAACAATGAGCAGTTCTTC; CDR3: CASSQYLRDNNEQFF
length: 13; J: TRBJ2-7; size: NA; D: TRBD1; V: TRBV28; DNA: TGTGCCAGCAGTTCCTCTGACAGGGACGAGCAGTACTTC; CDR3: CASSSSDRDEQYF
length: 15; J: TRBJ2-7; size: NA; D: NA; V: TRBV5-1; DNA: TGCGCCAGCAGCTTTCATGGAGGAGATGACTACGAGCAGTACTTC; CDR3: CASSFHGGDDYEQYF
length: 14; J: TRBJ2-5; size: few; D: NA; V: TRBV7-3; DNA: TGTGCCAGCAGCCCCATGCGGCAACAAGAGACCCAGTACTTC; CDR3: CASSPMRQQETQYF
length: 15; J: TRBJ2-3; size: few; D: TRBD2; V: TRBV5-4; DNA: TGTGCCAGCAGCCGGGAGGTTGGGGACACAGATACGCAGTATTTT; CDR3: CASSREVGDTDTQYF
length: 12; J: TRBJ1-2; size: NA; D: NA; V: TRBV29-1; DNA: TGCAGCGTTGGAGGCTCAGGGGACCCTTGGACCTTC; CDR3: CSVGGSGDPWTF
length: 16; J: TRBJ2-1; size: NA; D: NA; V: TRBV4-3; DNA: TGCGCCAGCAGCCAAGAGGGGAGCGGCTACTACAATGAGCAGTTCTTC; CDR3: CASSQEGSGYYNEQFF
length: 15; J: TRBJ1-5; size: NA; D: NA; V: TRBV5-6; DNA: TGTGCCAGCAGCTTGGGGACATTACTCGGGCAGCCCCAGCATTTT; CDR3: CASSLGTLLGQPQHF
length: 11; J: TRBJ1-1; size: NA; D: NA; V: TRBV29-1; DNA: TGCAGCGTTTATGTTTTTACTGAAGCTTTCTTT; CDR3: CSVYVFTEAFF
length: 14; J: TRBJ1-6; size: NA; D: TRBD1; V: TRBV11-3; DNA: TGTGCCAGCAGCCCCGGGACAGCTAATTCACCCCTCCACTTT; CDR3: CASSPGTANSPLHF
length: 14; J: TRBJ1-1; size: NA; D: TRBD1; V: TRBV28; DNA: TGTGCCAGCAGTTTGGGACAGGTAAACGGTGAAGCTTTCTTT; CDR3: CASSLGQVNGEAFF
length: 13; J: TRBJ1-2; size: NA; D: NA; V: TRBV19; DNA: TGTGCCAGTAGTATCAACAGGGACTATGGCTACACCTTC; CDR3: CASSINRDYGYTF
length: 15; J: TRBJ2-1; size: NA; D: NA; V: TRBV11-3; DNA: TGTGCCAGCAGCCGACCGGGATTAGACTACAATGAGCAGTTCTTC; CDR3: CASSRPGLDYNEQFF
length: 15; J: TRBJ1-1; size: NA; D: NA; V: TRBV21-1; DNA: TGTGCCAGCAGCTCCCGAAAGACGGGAAACACTGAAGCTTTCTTT; CDR3: CASSSRKTGNTEAFF
length: 17; J: TRBJ2-3; size: NA; D: NA; V: TRBV7-3; DNA: TGTGCCAGCAGCCTACACCCCATTAAGAGGTACACAGATACGCAGTATTTT; CDR3: CASSLHPIKRYTDTQYF
length: 16; J: TRBJ2-7; size: NA; D: TRBD2; V: TRBV4-1; DNA: TGCGCCAGCAGCCAAGAAGTTCTAGCGGGGGTCTACGAGCAGTACTTC; CDR3: CASSQEVLAGVYEQYF
length: 15; J: TRBJ1-5; size: few; D: NA; V: TRBV28; DNA: TGTGCCAGCAGTTTAGCGGGGGCGTCCAATCAGCCCCAGCATTTT; CDR3: CASSLAGASNQPQHF
length: 13; J: TRBJ2-2; size: NA; D: NA; V: TRBV4-1; DNA: TGCGCCAGCAGCCACCAGGGGACCGGGGAGCTGTTTTTT; CDR3: CASSHQGTGELFF
length: 16; J: TRBJ2-5; size: NA; D: NA; V: TRBV7-9; DNA: TGTTCCAGCAGCTCAGACAGCCAAGGGCCAAGGGAGACCCAGTACTTC; CDR3: CSSSSDSQGPRETQYF
length: 14; J: TRBJ2-7; size: NA; D: NA; V: TRBV5-1; DNA: TGCGCCAGCAGCTTTGACAGAATCTCCTACGAGCAGTACTTC; CDR3: CASSFDRISYEQYF
length: 15; J: TRBJ2-6; size: few; D: NA; V: TRBV5-1; DNA: TGCGCCAGCAAAACTCCAGGGTCTGGGGCCAACGTCCTGACTTTC; CDR3: CASKTPGSGANVLTF